Sequencing of this T cell receptor (beta chain) was carried out in a study of identical twins. Germline CDR1 LNHDA, CDR2 SQIVND (reference sequence). V lost 3 bases, J lost 4 bases, and 10 bases lay in between. This CDR3 has 14 amino acids. This clonotype was seen only once. Antigen specificity is unknown. Among all donors, each was a healthy Caucasian. A universal primer site arose from template switching, and cDNA bore unique molecular identifiers. Each CDR3 protein gets one entry after TCRdb re-called the 5' RACE reads with MiXCR. This sample has roughly 1,500,000 distinct CDR3 sequences, with about 31% found just once. Study-wide results and caveats: Modelling underestimated the level of out-of-frame TCR alpha sharing observed in monozygotic twins. With abundant cord blood beta clonotypes, insertions were fewer; memory repertoires showed no such pattern.

The receptor was derived from a newborn girl in good health. The sample consisted of cord blood. This sequence joins TRBV19 and TRBJ2-1; D remains unclear. CDR3 protein: CASSIYGTYNEQFF. CDR3 coding DNA: TGTGCCAGTAGTATTTATGGCACATACAATGAGCAGTTCTTC.